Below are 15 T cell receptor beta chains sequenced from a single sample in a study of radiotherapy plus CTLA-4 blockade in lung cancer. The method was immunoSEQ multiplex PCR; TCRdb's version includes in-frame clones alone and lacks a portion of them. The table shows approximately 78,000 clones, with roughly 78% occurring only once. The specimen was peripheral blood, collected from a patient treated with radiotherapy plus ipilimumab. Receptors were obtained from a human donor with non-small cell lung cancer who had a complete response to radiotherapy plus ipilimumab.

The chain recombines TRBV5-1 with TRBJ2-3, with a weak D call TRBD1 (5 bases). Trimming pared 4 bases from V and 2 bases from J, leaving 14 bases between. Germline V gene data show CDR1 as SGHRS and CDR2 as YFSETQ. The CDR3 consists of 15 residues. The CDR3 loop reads CASSPAKGVTDTQYF. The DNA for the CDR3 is TGCGCCAGCAGCCCGGCTAAAGGGGTCACAGATACGCAGTATTTT.

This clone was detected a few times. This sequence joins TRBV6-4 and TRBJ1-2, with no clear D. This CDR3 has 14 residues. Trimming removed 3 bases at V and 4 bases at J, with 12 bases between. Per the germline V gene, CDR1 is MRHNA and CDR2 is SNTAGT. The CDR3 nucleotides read TGTGCCAGCAGTGATACCGGTGGTGCCTATGGCTACACCTTC. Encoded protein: CASSDTGGAYGYTF.

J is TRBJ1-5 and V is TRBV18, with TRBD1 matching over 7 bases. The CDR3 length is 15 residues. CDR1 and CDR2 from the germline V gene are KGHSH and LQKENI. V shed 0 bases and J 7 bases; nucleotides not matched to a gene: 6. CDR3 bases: TGTGCCAGCTCACCACCGGGGGTAGGGGGCCAGCCCCAGCATTTT. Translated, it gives CASSPPGVGGQPQHF.

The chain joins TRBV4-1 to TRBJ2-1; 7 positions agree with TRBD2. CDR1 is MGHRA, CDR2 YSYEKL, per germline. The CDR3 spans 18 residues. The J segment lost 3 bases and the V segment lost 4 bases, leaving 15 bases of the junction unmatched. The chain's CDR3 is CASSRLLATSEFYNEQFF. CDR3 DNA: TGCGCCAGCAGCCGCCTCCTCGCTACTAGCGAGTTCTACAATGAGCAGTTCTTC.

CDR3 sequence (DNA): TGTGCCAGCAGTGAACAGGGGAGAGGTGAGCAGTTCTTC. Its protein product is CASSEQGRGEQFF. This chain links TRBV2 with TRBJ2-1; possibly TRBD1 for D (6 bases). The CDR3 totals 13 residues. The germline V gene has CDR1 SNHLY and CDR2 FYNNEI. Trimming stripped 2 bases from V and 9 bases from J, with 11 bases between.

CDR3 coding DNA: TGCGCCAGCAGGTATGACGGGAGGGCCCTCTCCTACAATGAGCAGTTCTTC. Translated, it gives CASRYDGRALSYNEQFF. The chain employs TRBV5-1 and TRBJ2-1; 8 bases match TRBD2. Germline trimming cut 5 bases from V and 0 bases from J; bases unmatched to any gene: 10. The CDR3 is made up of 17 amino acids. Germline CDR1 is SGHRS and CDR2 is YFSETQ.

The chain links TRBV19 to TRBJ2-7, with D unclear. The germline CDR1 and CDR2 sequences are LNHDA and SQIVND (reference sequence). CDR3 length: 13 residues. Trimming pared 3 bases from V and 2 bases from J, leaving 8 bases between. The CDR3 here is CASSMGVTYEQYV. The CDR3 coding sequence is TGTGCCAGTAGTATGGGCGTTACCTACGAGCAGTACGTC.

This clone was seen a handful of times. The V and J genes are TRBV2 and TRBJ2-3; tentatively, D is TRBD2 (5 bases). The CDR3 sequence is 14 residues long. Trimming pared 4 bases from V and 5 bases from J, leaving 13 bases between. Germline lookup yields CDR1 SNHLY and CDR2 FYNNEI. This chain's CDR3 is CASSVIRGGDTQYF. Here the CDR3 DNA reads TGTGCCAGCAGTGTCATCCGGGGTGGAGATACGCAGTATTTT.

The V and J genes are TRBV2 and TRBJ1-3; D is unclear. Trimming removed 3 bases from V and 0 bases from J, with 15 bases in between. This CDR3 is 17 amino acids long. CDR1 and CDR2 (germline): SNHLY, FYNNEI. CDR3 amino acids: CASSDSGGQYSGNTIYF. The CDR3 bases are TGTGCCAGCAGTGATAGTGGAGGGCAGTACTCTGGAAACACCATATATTTT.

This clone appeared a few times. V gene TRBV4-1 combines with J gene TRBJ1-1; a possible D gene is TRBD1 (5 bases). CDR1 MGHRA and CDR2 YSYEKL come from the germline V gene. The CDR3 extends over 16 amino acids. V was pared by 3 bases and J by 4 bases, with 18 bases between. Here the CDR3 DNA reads TGCGCCAGCAGCCACCCCGGGGGAGAGAGGAGCACTGAAGCTTTCTTT. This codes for CASSHPGGERSTEAFF.

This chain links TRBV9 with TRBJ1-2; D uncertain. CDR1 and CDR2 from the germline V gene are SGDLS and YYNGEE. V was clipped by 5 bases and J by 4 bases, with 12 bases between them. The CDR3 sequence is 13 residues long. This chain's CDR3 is CASSGPLGYGYTF. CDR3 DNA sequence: TGTGCCAGCAGTGGGCCCCTTGGCTATGGCTACACCTTC. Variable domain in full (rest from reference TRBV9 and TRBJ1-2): DSGVTQTPKHLITATGQRVTLRCSPRSGDLSVYWYQQSLDQGLQFLIQYYNGEERAKGNILERFSAQQFPDLHSELNLSSLELGDSALYFCASSGPLGYGYTFGSGTRLTVV.

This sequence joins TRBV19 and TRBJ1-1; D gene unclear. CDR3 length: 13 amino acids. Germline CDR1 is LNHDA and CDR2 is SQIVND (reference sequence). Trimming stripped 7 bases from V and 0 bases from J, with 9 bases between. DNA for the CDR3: TGTGCCAGTAATTCACGGCTGAACACTGAAGCTTTCTTT. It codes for CASNSRLNTEAFF.

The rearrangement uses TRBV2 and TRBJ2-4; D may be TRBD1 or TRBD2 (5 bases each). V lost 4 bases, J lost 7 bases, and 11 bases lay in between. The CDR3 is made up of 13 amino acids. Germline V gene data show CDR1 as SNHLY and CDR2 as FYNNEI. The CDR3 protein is CASSASGPNIQYF. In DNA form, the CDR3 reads TGTGCCAGCAGTGCGTCGGGACCCAACATTCAGTACTTC.

The CDR3 spells CASSLVAVEQFF. CDR3 DNA: TGTGCCAGCAGCTTAGTAGCGGTAGAGCAGTTCTTC. The chain carries TRBV7-9 and TRBJ2-1; D may be TRBD2 (6 bases). Deletions cut 1 base from V and 10 bases from J, with 8 bases between. The CDR3 extends over 12 amino acids. Per germline, CDR1 SEHNR and CDR2 FQNEAQ (reference sequence).

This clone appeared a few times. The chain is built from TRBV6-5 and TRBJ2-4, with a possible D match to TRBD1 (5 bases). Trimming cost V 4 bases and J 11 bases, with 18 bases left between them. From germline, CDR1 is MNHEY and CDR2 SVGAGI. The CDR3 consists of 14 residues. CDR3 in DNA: TGTGCCAGCAGTTCCTCCCCGGACAACCCCGTTCAGTACTTC. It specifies CASSSSPDNPVQYF.